These 23 T cell receptor beta chains originate from one sample sequenced in a study of monozygotic twins with inflammatory bowel disease. From the 5' RACE reads, TCRdb lists one entry per CDR3 protein and no DNA. The sample shows some 170,000 distinct CDR3 sequences, and roughly 2.4% sits with its ten largest clones. The material sequenced was blood. These receptor sequences come from a human donor with ulcerative colitis or Crohn's disease, or a healthy co-twin of an affected twin (not recorded which).

The chain is built from TRBV2 and TRBJ1-1; absent DNA, TCRdb's TRBD1 call cannot be checked. Germline CDR1 is SNHLY and CDR2 is FYNNEI. The CDR3 is 14 amino acids. CDR3 in amino acids: CASSGGRANTEAFF.

This chain uses TRBV7-2 with TRBJ2-1; the TRBD1 assignment by TCRdb is unverifiable without DNA. The germline CDR1 and CDR2 sequences are SGHTA and FQGNSA. This CDR3 comprises 16 residues. The CDR3 sequence: CASSSIRGQGYNEQFF.

The CDR3: CSAREVGGSTDTQYF. The chain uses TRBV20-1 and TRBJ2-3; TCRdb returns TRBD1, unconfirmable since there is no DNA. Germline values: CDR1 DFQATT, CDR2 SNEGSKA (reference sequence). The CDR3 spans 15 residues.

The chain joins TRBV20-1 to TRBJ2-5. Germline V lookup: CDR1 DFQATT, CDR2 SNEGSKA (reference sequence). This CDR3 contains 14 residues. The CDR3 sequence: CSARVETNQETQYF.

This CDR3 reads CATSSHPSTDTQYF. This chain links TRBV15 with TRBJ2-3. The CDR3 length is 14 residues. Per germline, CDR1 LNHNV and CDR2 YYDKDF (reference sequence).

The rearrangement links TRBV7-6 to TRBJ1-3. Germline V lookup: CDR1 SGHVS, CDR2 FNYEAQ. The CDR3 sequence is 15 residues long. The CDR3 sequence: CASSLTGTSGNTIYF.

The chain combines TRBV6-6 with TRBJ1-2; there is no DNA to check the TCRdb D call of TRBD1. CDR3 length: 14 residues. CDR1 is MNHNY, CDR2 SVGAGI, per germline (reference sequence). The CDR3 here is CASSFRGSNYGYTF.

The chain uses TRBV27 and TRBJ2-3. The CDR3 extends over 15 amino acids. The germline gives CDR1 MNHEY, CDR2 SMNVEV (reference sequence). This CDR3 is CASSLWVSSTDTQYF.

V and J are TRBV5-5 and TRBJ2-7; the TCRdb call, TRBD1, lacks DNA for checking. From germline, CDR1 is SGHKS and CDR2 YYEKEE (reference sequence). The CDR3 totals 16 residues. This CDR3 reads CASSQAVRDRSGEQYF.

The V call is TRBV20-1, the J call TRBJ2-7; without DNA, the TCRdb call of TRBD1 cannot be checked. From germline, CDR1 is DFQATT and CDR2 SNEGSKA (reference sequence). This CDR3 contains 16 residues. The CDR3 is CSAPRWAEDSSYEQYF.

The chain links TRBV28 to TRBJ2-5. The V gene's germline CDR1 is MDHEN and CDR2 SYDVKM. The length of the CDR3 is 15 residues. CDR3 loop: CASSLERLWQETQYF.

This chain joins TRBV5-1 and TRBJ2-5. Looked up from germline, CDR1 is SGHRS and CDR2 is YFSETQ. CDR3 length: 14 residues. The CDR3 is CASSLGQFQETQYF.

This sequence joins TRBV12-3 or TRBV12-4 and TRBJ1-1; TCRdb selects TRBD1, and the lack of DNA leaves this call unchecked. CDR3 size: 14 residues. CDR3 region: CASSLVAQGPEAFF.

The genes are TRBV2 and TRBJ2-1; TCRdb's D call of TRBD2 is untestable without DNA. Germline-derived CDR1 and CDR2 are SNHLY and FYNNEI. The CDR3 contains 14 residues. CDR3 protein: CASREREGYNEQFF.

The J gene is TRBJ1-4, the V gene TRBV5-1; there is no DNA to check the TCRdb D call of TRBD1. The germline V gene has CDR1 SGHRS and CDR2 YFSETQ. This CDR3 is 16 amino acids long. CDR3 loop: CASSLDFSGVGEKLFF.

The chain employs TRBV12-3 or TRBV12-4 and TRBJ2-2. The CDR3 loop spans 15 amino acids. The CDR3 protein is CASSFVSDATGELFF.

V is TRBV5-1 and J is TRBJ1-1; the D call of TRBD1 rests on TCRdb alone, since no DNA is present to check it. CDR1 SGHRS and CDR2 YFSETQ come from the germline V gene. There are 15 residues in the CDR3. The CDR3 sequence: CASSLVTGGGTEAFF.

This chain joins TRBV5-1 and TRBJ1-2; the TCRdb call, TRBD1, lacks DNA for checking. This CDR3 comprises 14 residues. Germline CDR1 and CDR2: SGHRS and YFSETQ. The CDR3 loop is CASSSGTGAFGYTF.

The genes are TRBV7-2 and TRBJ2-5; TCRdb reports TRBD1, a call that lacks DNA to check it against. The CDR3 contains 14 residues. Germline loops: CDR1 SGHTA, CDR2 FQGNSA. The CDR3 reads CASSLNRVEETQYF.

The V call is TRBV3-1, the J call TRBJ1-2; TCRdb's D call, TRBD1, is unchecked because there is no DNA. In germline, CDR1 is LGHDT, CDR2 YNNKEL (reference sequence). CDR3 length: 14 residues. Here the CDR3 reads CASSLNRESHGYTF.

This rearrangement joins TRBV7-9 to TRBJ2-7. The CDR3 covers 15 residues. The germline V gene has CDR1 SEHNR and CDR2 FQNEAQ (reference sequence). This CDR3 reads CASSPEGSSLNEQYF.

The V call is TRBV5-1, the J call TRBJ1-1; the D gene TCRdb calls, TRBD1, cannot be checked with no DNA. The CDR3 covers 15 residues. Germline V CDR1 and CDR2: SGHRS, YFSETQ. The CDR3 region is CASSLGDTLNTEAFF. The full variable domain, with the rest looked up from reference TRBV5-1 and TRBJ1-1, is KAGVTQTPRYLIKTRGQQVTLSCSPISGHRSVSWYQQTPGQGLQFLFEYFSETQRNKGNFPGRFSGRQFSNSRSEMNVSTLELGDSALYLCASSLGDTLNTEAFFGQGTRLTVV.

The chain has TRBV12-3 or TRBV12-4 and TRBJ2-5; TCRdb indicates TRBD1, and absent DNA this call remains unverified. The CDR3 extends over 13 amino acids. The CDR3 is CASSWKGVETQYF.